The 28 T cell receptor beta chains below were found in one sample sequenced in a study of T cells expressing NK-cell markers. TCRdb re-called the 5' RACE reads and gives one entry per CDR3 protein, without DNA. This sample carries about 260,000 distinct CDR3 sequences, with about 0.4% going to the ten biggest clones. What was sequenced was blood T cells: a sorted CD56 or NKG2C T cell subset, CD4+ or CD8+ T cells, or bulk PBMC T cells (not recorded which). These receptors were collected from a man aged 18 to 29 in good health.

The CDR3 spells CASSPPRGGSTDTQYF. The chain recombines TRBV18 with TRBJ2-3; the TCRdb D gene call, TRBD2, has no DNA to confirm it. The CDR3 is 16 amino acids. Looked up from germline, CDR1 is KGHSH and CDR2 is LQKENI.

V is TRBV6-5 and J is TRBJ1-6; no DNA is available, so the TRBD1 call from TCRdb remains unchecked. From germline, CDR1 is MNHEY and CDR2 SVGAGI. This CDR3 contains 16 residues. The CDR3 reads CASSYTMGQGNSPLHF.

The V and J genes are TRBV30 and TRBJ2-3; no DNA is available, so the TRBD2 call from TCRdb remains unchecked. The CDR3 runs to 14 residues. Germline CDR1 GTSNPN, CDR2 SVGIG (reference sequence). CDR3 sequence reads: CAWRLAGGTDTQYF.

This chain uses TRBV7-2 with TRBJ2-7; no DNA is available, so the TRBD1 call from TCRdb remains unchecked. Germline loops: CDR1 SGHTA, CDR2 FQGNSA. The CDR3 length is 14 residues. CDR3: CASSLQGVSYEQYF. The whole variable domain, remainder taken from reference TRBV7-2 and TRBJ2-7, is GAGVSQSPSNKVTEKGKDVELRCDPISGHTALYWYRQSLGQGLEFLIYFQGNSAPDKSGLPSDRFSAERTGGSVSTLTIQRTQQEDSAVYLCASSLQGVSYEQYFGPGTRLTVT.

V gene TRBV4-3 combines with J gene TRBJ2-1; absent DNA, TCRdb's TRBD2 call cannot be checked. CDR1 and CDR2 (germline): LGHNA, YSLEER. The CDR3 has 15 residues. This CDR3 reads CASSQVIGRAVQQFF.

The V and J genes are TRBV24-1 and TRBJ2-5; no DNA is available, so the TRBD2 call from TCRdb remains unchecked. The CDR3 runs 13 residues. Germline-derived CDR1 and CDR2 are KGHDR and SFDVKD. CDR3: CATSDGDSWTQYF.

The chain is built from TRBV20-1 and TRBJ2-1; TCRdb picks TRBD1, but there is no DNA to check that call. The germline CDR1 and CDR2 sequences are DFQATT and SNEGSKA (reference sequence). The CDR3 runs 16 residues. CDR3 protein: CSARVTGGYGTHEQFF.

The chain carries TRBV10-3 and TRBJ1-1; TCRdb returns TRBD1, unconfirmable since there is no DNA. This CDR3 comprises 19 residues. The germline gives CDR1 ENHRY, CDR2 SYGVKD. The CDR3 sequence is CAISESMRGFTSNNTEAFF.

J is TRBJ2-3 and V is TRBV5-1; TCRdb's D call, TRBD2, is unchecked because there is no DNA. Germline CDR1 is SGHRS and CDR2 is YFSETQ. The CDR3 sequence is 15 residues long. Here the CDR3 reads CASSSGGLAGETQYF.

The chain links TRBV2 to TRBJ2-5; TCRdb lists TRBD1, though no DNA is available to test this call. CDR3 size: 14 residues. Germline CDR1 reads SNHLY; CDR2 reads FYNNEI. The CDR3 region is CASNFDRAGETQYF.

This chain links TRBV25-1 with TRBJ2-1; the D call from TCRdb, TRBD2, cannot be confirmed without DNA. Germline V gene sequence: CDR1 MGHDK, CDR2 SYGVNS. There are 15 residues in the CDR3. The CDR3 spells CASSDTKRERNEQFF.

This CDR3 is CSARGWTSGTSGETQYF. The chain recombines TRBV20-1 with TRBJ2-5; as DNA is missing, the TRBD2 call by TCRdb cannot be tested. The V gene's germline CDR1 is DFQATT and CDR2 SNEGSKA (reference sequence). This CDR3 is built from 17 residues.

The chain employs TRBV30 and TRBJ1-2; TCRdb gives TRBD1 as the D gene, but with no DNA this cannot be confirmed. CDR1 and CDR2 from the germline V gene are GTSNPN and SVGIG (reference sequence). CDR3 size: 16 residues. CDR3 sequence: CAWLIHRGDTNYGYTF.

The V and J genes are TRBV7-7 and TRBJ2-2. Germline CDR1 is SSHAT and CDR2 is FNYEAQ (reference sequence). CDR3 size: 15 residues. The CDR3 here is CASSQQDSNTGELFF. Based on the CDR3 plus reference TRBV7-7 and TRBJ2-2, the full variable domain is GAGVSQSPRYKVTKRGQDVTLRCDPISSHATLYWYQQALGQGPEFLTYFNYEAQPDKSGLPSDRFSAERPEGSISTLTIQRTEQRDSAMYRCASSQQDSNTGELFFGEGSRLTVL.

V is TRBV7-2 and J is TRBJ1-4. CDR3 length equals 14 residues. CDR1 is SGHTA, CDR2 FQGNSA, per germline. The CDR3 reads CASRRVGPGEKLFF.

V gene TRBV3-1 combines with J gene TRBJ2-3; TCRdb selects TRBD1, and the lack of DNA leaves this call unchecked. Germline V gene lookup returns CDR1 LGHDT and CDR2 YNNKEL (reference sequence). The CDR3 sequence is 16 residues long. CDR3 sequence reads: CASSHPPGREPDTQYF.

The chain joins TRBV18 to TRBJ1-5. This CDR3 contains 14 residues. Germline V CDR1 and CDR2: KGHSH, LQKENI. The CDR3 reads CASSPARSDQPQHF. Drawing the rest from reference TRBV18 and TRBJ1-5, the complete variable domain is NAGVMQNPRHLVRRRGQEARLRCSPMKGHSHVYWYRQLPEEGLKFMVYLQKENIIDESGMPKERFSAEFPKEGPSILRIQQVVRGDSAAYFCASSPARSDQPQHFGDGTRLSIL.

The chain is built from TRBV6-2 or TRBV6-3 and TRBJ2-1; TCRdb's D call of TRBD2 is untestable without DNA. The CDR3 contains 17 residues. Germline V gene lookup returns CDR1 MNHEY and CDR2 SVGEGT. This CDR3 reads CASSYSTGLAAYNEQFF.

The chain combines TRBV5-1 with TRBJ1-2; as DNA is missing, the TRBD1 call by TCRdb cannot be tested. Germline V gene sequence: CDR1 SGHRS, CDR2 YFSETQ. This CDR3 has 13 residues. CDR3 loop: CASSQDRGDGYTF.

The chain links TRBV4-2 to TRBJ2-7; TCRdb's D call of TRBD1 is untestable without DNA. In germline, CDR1 is LGHNA, CDR2 YNFKEQ. The CDR3 runs 13 residues. This chain's CDR3 is CASSQVSGREQYF.

This chain joins TRBV20-1 and TRBJ2-1. The CDR3 length is 13 residues. Germline V gene data show CDR1 as DFQATT and CDR2 as SNEGSKA (reference sequence). CDR3 sequence: CSASPANHNEQFF.

This chain connects TRBV7-7 to TRBJ1-1. CDR1 and CDR2 from the germline V gene are SSHAT and FNYEAQ (reference sequence). The length of the CDR3 is 14 residues. CDR3 region: CASSPNTATTEAFF.

This sequence joins TRBV6-2 or TRBV6-3 and TRBJ2-1; with no DNA, the TCRdb D assignment of TRBD2 cannot be verified. CDR1 and CDR2 (germline): MNHEY, SVGEGT. The CDR3 consists of 16 residues. This chain's CDR3 is CASSRLAGGPSNEQFF.

The CDR3 loop is CSARDKVAVSYEQYF. J is TRBJ2-7 and V is TRBV20-1; the TRBD2 assignment by TCRdb is unverifiable without DNA. CDR1 and CDR2 from the germline V gene are DFQATT and SNEGSKA (reference sequence). This CDR3 has 15 residues.

CDR3: CASSLIGNYGYTF. This rearrangement joins TRBV12-3 or TRBV12-4 to TRBJ1-2. CDR3 length: 13 residues.

Here the CDR3 reads CASNSGLAGELFF. This sequence joins TRBV12-3 or TRBV12-4 and TRBJ2-2; the D call of TRBD1 rests on TCRdb alone, since no DNA is present to check it. The CDR3 has 13 amino acids.

The chain is built from TRBV12-3 or TRBV12-4 and TRBJ2-6; TCRdb's assignment of TRBD1 cannot be checked, as there is no DNA. The CDR3 contains 14 residues. The CDR3 reads CASSGTAGANVLTF.

This sequence joins TRBV14 and TRBJ1-6; TCRdb reports TRBD1, a call that lacks DNA to check it against. Looked up from germline, CDR1 is SGHDN and CDR2 is FVKESK. The CDR3 loop spans 16 amino acids. The CDR3 protein is CASSQRLGQDNSPLHF.